This T cell receptor beta chain was recorded in a study of blood T cell repertoires in COVID-19. Study as a whole: Acute and convalescent COVID-19 specimens originated in the United States, Italy and Spain. T cells, B-cell-depleted T cells, or PBMCs provided the cDNA or gDNA that served as material.

As processed by the authors: Reference gene primer amplification gave estimated nucleated cell counts. Sequenced by immunoSEQ multiplex PCR; TCRdb stores in-frame clones only, minus some. Clone size and the V and J calls come from that table; the DNA yielded D and trimming. The table has fewer than 250,000 clones, around 82% seen once. This CDR3 contains 15 residues. Looked up from germline, CDR1 is LGHDT and CDR2 is YNNKEL (reference sequence). The V gene lost 3 bases and the J gene lost 2 bases, with 13 bases spanning the gap. This TCR derives from a woman in her forties or fifties with acute or convalescent COVID-19. This rearrangement joins TRBV3-1 (or the pseudogene TRBV3-2) to TRBJ1-1, with D perhaps TRBD1 (5 bases). Sample: peripheral blood. This CDR3 reads CASSQEGAINTEAFF. CDR3 in DNA: TGTGCCAGCAGCCAGGAAGGGGCTATAAACACTGAAGCTTTCTTT.